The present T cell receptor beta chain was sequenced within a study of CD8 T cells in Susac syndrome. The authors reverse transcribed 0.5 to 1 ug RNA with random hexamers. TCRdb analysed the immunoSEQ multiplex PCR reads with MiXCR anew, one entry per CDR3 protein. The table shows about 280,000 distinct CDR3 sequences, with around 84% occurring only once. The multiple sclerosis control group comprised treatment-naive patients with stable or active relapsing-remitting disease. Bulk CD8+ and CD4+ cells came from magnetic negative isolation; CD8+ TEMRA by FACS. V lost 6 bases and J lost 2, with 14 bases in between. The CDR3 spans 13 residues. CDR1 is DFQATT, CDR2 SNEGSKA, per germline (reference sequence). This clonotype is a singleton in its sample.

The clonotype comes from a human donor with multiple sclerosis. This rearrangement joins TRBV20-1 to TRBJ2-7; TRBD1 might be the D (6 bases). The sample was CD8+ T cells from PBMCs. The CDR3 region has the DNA TGCAGTGCGACAAACAGGGCAACCTACGAGCAGTACTTC. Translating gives CSATNRATYEQYF.